This T cell receptor (beta chain) was identified in a study of breast tumors, draining lymph nodes, adjacent tissues. Study-level findings and limits: Data only fit, rather than demonstrated, lymph node origin of most tumor T cells. Luminal-like breast cancer showed significantly higher tumor–nontumor repertoire similarity than basal-like. Tumor repertoires ranked between lymph nodes and nontumor tissue in diversity, with V and J gene preferences. The data were judged consistent with most tumor T cells coming from lymph node and expanding in tumor.

TCRdb reanalysed the multiplex PCR reads using MiXCR and keeps one entry per CDR3 protein. The table has fewer than 250,000 distinct CDR3 sequences, 32% seen once. Between the trimmed V and J ends, which lost 2 bases and 2 bases, there was a span of 10 bases. Germline V gene data show CDR1 as KGHSH and CDR2 as LQKENI. The CDR3 has 14 residues. The lymph nodes were axillary draining lymph nodes from breast cancer patients. This clonotype was picked up many times. Its cognate antigen is unknown. This chain uses TRBV18 with TRBJ2-7, with D possibly being TRBD1 (6 bases). The TCR originated in a female donor with breast cancer. Some clones in this sample may be carry-over from other donors' samples. Sequencing used axillary lymph node tissue. CDR3 residues: CASSPVTGTYEQYF. In DNA form, the CDR3 reads TGTGCCAGCTCACCAGTGACAGGCACCTACGAGCAGTACTTC.